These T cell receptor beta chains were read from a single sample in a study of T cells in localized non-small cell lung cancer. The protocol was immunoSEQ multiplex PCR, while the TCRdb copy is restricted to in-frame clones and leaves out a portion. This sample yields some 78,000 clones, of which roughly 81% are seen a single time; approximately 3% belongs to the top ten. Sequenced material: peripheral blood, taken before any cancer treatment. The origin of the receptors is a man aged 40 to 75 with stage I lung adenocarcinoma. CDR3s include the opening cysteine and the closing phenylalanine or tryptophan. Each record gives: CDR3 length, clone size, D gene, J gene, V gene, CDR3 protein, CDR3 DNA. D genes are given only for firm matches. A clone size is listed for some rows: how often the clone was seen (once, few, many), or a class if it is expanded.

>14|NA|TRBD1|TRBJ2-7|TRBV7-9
CASSLEGQGYEQYF
TGTGCCAGCAGCTTAGAAGGACAGGGCTACGAGCAGTACTTC
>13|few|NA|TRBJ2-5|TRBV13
CASSFSGAGTQYF
TGTGCCAGCAGCTTTTCCGGGGCCGGGACCCAGTACTTC
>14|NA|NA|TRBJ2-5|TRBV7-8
CASSPRGDPGAQYF
TGTGCCAGCAGCCCTAGGGGGGACCCAGGGGCCCAGTACTTC
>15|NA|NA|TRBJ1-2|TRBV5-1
CASSSLVGSGDGYTF
TGCGCCAGCAGCTCGCTCGTTGGCTCCGGGGATGGCTACACCTTC
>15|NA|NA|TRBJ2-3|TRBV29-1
CSVGWGLVASDTQYF
TGCAGCGTTGGGTGGGGTCTAGTCGCATCAGATACGCAGTATTTT
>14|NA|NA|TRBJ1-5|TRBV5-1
CASSLEGGGQPQHF
TGCGCCAGCAGCTTGGAGGGGGGAGGGCAGCCCCAGCATTTT
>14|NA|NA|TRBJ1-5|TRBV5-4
CASSSGTGIEPQHF
TGTGCCAGCAGCTCCGGGACTGGGATCGAGCCCCAGCATTTT
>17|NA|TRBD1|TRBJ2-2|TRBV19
CASSIGGQGRNTGELFF
TGTGCCAGTAGTATTGGAGGACAGGGACGGAACACCGGGGAGCTGTTTTTT
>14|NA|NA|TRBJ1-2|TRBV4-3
CASRGLGGASGYTF
TGCGCCAGCAGGGGGTTGGGGGGAGCGAGTGGCTACACCTTC
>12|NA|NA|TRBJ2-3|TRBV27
CASTAQGDTQYF
TGTGCCAGCACCGCTCAGGGGGATACGCAGTATTTT
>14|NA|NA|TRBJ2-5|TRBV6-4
CASRRGHHQETQYF
TGTGCCAGCAGGCGGGGACACCACCAAGAGACCCAGTACTTC
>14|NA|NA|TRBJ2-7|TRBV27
CASRFQGGAYEQYF
TGTGCCAGCAGATTCCAGGGGGGTGCCTACGAGCAGTACTTC
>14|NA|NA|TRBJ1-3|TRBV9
CASSVGGFGNTIYF
TGTGCCAGCAGCGTAGGAGGTTTTGGAAACACCATATATTTT
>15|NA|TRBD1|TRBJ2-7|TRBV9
CASSVGQGALYEQYF
TGTGCCAGCAGCGTAGGACAGGGGGCGCTCTACGAGCAGTACTTC
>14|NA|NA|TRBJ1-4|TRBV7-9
CASSFASTNEKLFF
TGTGCCAGCAGCTTCGCGTCAACTAATGAAAAACTGTTTTTT
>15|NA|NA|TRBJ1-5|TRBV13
CASSSGTASTQPQHF
TGTGCCAGCAGCTCAGGGACCGCTTCCACTCAGCCCCAGCATTTT
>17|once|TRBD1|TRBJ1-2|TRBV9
CASSVGTGALGNYGYTF
TGTGCCAGCAGCGTAGGGACAGGAGCTTTGGGTAACTATGGCTACACCTTC
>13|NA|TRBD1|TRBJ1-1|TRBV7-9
CASSFDRATEAFF
TGTGCCAGCAGCTTCGACAGGGCAACTGAAGCTTTCTTT
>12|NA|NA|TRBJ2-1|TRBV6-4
CASSDLYNEQFF
TGTGCCAGCAGTGACCTTTACAATGAGCAGTTCTTC
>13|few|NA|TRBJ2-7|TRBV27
CASSLWPNGEQYF
TGTGCCAGCAGTTTATGGCCCAATGGAGAGCAGTACTTC